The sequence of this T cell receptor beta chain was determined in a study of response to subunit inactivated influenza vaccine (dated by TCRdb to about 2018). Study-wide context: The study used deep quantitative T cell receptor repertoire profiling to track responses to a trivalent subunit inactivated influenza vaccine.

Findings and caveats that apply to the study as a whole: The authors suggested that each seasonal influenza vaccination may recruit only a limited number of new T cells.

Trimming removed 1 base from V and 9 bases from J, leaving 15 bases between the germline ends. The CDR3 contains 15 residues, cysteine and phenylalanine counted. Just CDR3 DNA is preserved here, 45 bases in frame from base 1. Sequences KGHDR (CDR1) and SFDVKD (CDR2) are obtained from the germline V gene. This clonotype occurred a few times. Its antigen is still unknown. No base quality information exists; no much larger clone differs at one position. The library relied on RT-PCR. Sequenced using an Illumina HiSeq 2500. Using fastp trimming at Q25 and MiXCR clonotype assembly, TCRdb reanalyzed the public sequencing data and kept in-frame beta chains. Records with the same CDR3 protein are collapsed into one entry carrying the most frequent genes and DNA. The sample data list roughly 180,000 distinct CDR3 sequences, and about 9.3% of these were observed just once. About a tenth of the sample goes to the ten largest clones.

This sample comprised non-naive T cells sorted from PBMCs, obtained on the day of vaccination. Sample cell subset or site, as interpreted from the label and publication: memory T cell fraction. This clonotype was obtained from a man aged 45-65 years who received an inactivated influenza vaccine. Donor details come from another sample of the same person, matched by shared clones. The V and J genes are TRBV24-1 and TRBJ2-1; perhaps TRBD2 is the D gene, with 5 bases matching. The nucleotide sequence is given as TGTGCCACCAGTGATTTCGGCGAGGGTTTGGCTGAGCAGTTCTTC. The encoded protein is CATSDFGEGLAEQFF.